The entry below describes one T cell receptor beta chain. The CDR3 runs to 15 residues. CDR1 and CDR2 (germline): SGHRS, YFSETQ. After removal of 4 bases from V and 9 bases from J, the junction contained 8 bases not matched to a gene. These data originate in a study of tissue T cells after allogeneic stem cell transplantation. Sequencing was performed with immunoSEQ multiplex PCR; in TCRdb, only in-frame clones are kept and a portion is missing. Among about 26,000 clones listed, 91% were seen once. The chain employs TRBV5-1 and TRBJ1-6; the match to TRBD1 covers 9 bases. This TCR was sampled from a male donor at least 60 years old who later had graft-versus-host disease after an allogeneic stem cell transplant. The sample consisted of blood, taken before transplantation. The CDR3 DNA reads TGCGCCAGCAGCCTCAAGGGACAGGGAGGTTCACCCCTCCACTTT. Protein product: CASSLKGQGGSPLHF.